This T cell receptor (beta chain) is drawn from a study of vaccination and CD4 T cells after COVID-19 (dated by TCRdb to 2021 to 2024). Broadly, across the study: SARS-CoV-2 positivity had been established in the convalescent patients by nasal swab PCR, and mild disease was recorded in roughly 9 of these patients and severe disease in one. The convalescent cohort included six males and four females, with two Hispanic individuals, seven Caucasians, two Asians and one multiracial person. Participants got two doses of the Pfizer-BioNTech BNT162b2 vaccine (n=8) or two doses of the Moderna mRNA-1273 vaccine (n=2). Post-COVID blood samples were collected from convalescent patients a median of around 96 days after diagnosis, with a range of roughly 35 to 170 days. The time from the second vaccine dose to post-vaccine blood sampling had a median of roughly 70 days and ranged from roughly 12 to 241 days. For stimulating the cultures, overlapping spike peptide pools were used, derived from SARS-CoV-2 as well as from the common cold coronaviruses HCoV-NL63, HCoV-OC43 and HCoV-229E. In control cultures, a CEFX viral epitope pool was used as positive control, an HIV-1 Nef peptide pool was used as negative control, or no peptide was added. In 10 COVID-19 convalescent patients and 4 infection-naive healthy vaccine recipients, the spike-specific CD4+ TCR repertoire before mRNA vaccination was compared with the repertoire after mRNA vaccination. What the research found in general, with its limitations: Although the median number of SARS-CoV-2-reactive clonotypes went up from 21 after infection to 35 to 40 after vaccination, the increase was not significant. Of the vaccine-specific clones found in convalescent patients, nearly all (304 of 307) were mono-reactive for SARS-CoV-2 spike instead of being cross-reactive with common cold coronaviruses. In convalescent patients, a median around 86% of post-vaccine SARS-CoV-2-reactive clones were detected only after vaccination, suggesting vaccine-specific priming. Relatively few convalescent patients were included in the study, and early timepoints after natural infection were not analyzed.

Trimming leaves V shorter by 7 bases and J shorter by 2 bases, with the junction holding 6 bases beyond the gene matches. The CDR3 has 14 amino acids, counting the end cysteine and phenylalanine. Only CDR3 DNA remains: 42 bases, in frame from the first base. Looking up the germline V gene yields CDR1 WSHSY and CDR2 SAAADI. Receptor libraries were prepared by PCR. TCR sequencing of DNA from cultured CD4+ T cells used the Oncomine TCR Beta short-read assay at the Johns Hopkins FTIC core. Genomic DNA was extracted from the cultured CD4+ T cells with the QIAamp micro DNA kit. Oncomine TCR Beta libraries made from cultured CD4+ T cells were pooled using unique dual indexes and sequenced on an Illumina iSeq 100. The authors processed their data as follows. Non-productive sequences were removed, and CDR3s not starting with C, not ending with F or W, or shorter than 7 amino acids were discarded. Antigen-specific clonotypes were identified with the MANAFEST web application by comparing peptide-stimulated wells with reference and other culture wells. Positive clones required FDR below 0.05, an odds ratio above 5, and productive frequency above 0.1% in at least two of three replicate wells. Cross-reactive clonotypes were defined as significantly expanded in both SARS-CoV-2 spike wells and at least one common cold coronavirus spike condition. Levenshtein distances (stringdist) and unrooted phylogenetic trees (ape) in R version 3.6.1 were used to assess CDR3 homology. TCRdb reran the public reads through fastp at Q25 and MiXCR, keeping productive beta chains. All rows with the same CDR3 protein become a single entry with the most common DNA and genes. The V and J calls and clone size come from TCRdb's table, not from the authors' own analysis. The sample table contains 15,000 to 20,000 distinct CDR3 sequences; only one count was recorded for 55% to 65% of them. In total, the top ten clones hold roughly 5.2% of the sample.

The treatment or condition label for this specimen denotes: approximately nine-day PBMC culture with coronavirus spike peptide pools or control peptides (ViraFEST assay). The study used the ViraFEST assay, which expanded antigen-specific T cells with peptide pools and then identified expanded clonotypes by TCR sequencing. The convalescent patients' positive SARS-CoV-2 PCR tests fell between March and December 2020, which was before the Alpha, Beta and Delta variants emerged in the United States. Each well held 2.2 million or so PBMCs cultured with approximately 9.2 ug/ml peptide pools in IMDM containing around 5% human AB serum and roughly 10 IU/ml IL-2. On days 3 and 7, half of the culture medium was replaced with fresh IL-2-containing medium. CD4+ T cells were isolated after roughly nine days of culture through negative selection using the EasySep CD4+ T cell isolation kit. Ficoll-Paque Plus gradient centrifugation was used to isolate PBMCs from whole blood, and the isolated PBMCs were then either used fresh or cryopreserved at -140C. Each culture condition was generally run in triplicate wells.

About this clonotype: The target of this receptor is not known. Base qualities are missing; no much larger clone stands one base away.

Here the sequenced sample was CD4+ T cells from blood, cultured in vitro, taken after SARS-CoV-2 vaccination. This chain is built from TRBV10-2 and TRBJ2-3; the junction holds 7 bases that match TRBD2. This sequence was found in a human donor who had recovered from COVID-19. The CDR3 is CASTSAGVTDTQYF. The DNA reads TGCGCCAGCACGTCGGCGGGGGTCACAGATACGCAGTATTTT.